The 27 T cell receptor beta chains listed next were all sequenced from one sample in a study of technical replicates of blood from four donors. The table came from immunoSEQ multiplex PCR; TCRdb's copy has only in-frame clones and leaves some out. Of more than 9,500 clones listed, 85% to 95% were seen once; the top ten hold more than 6%. Sequenced material: PBMCs. These receptors originate from a human donor in good health.

Written as DNA, the CDR3 is TGTGCCAGCAGTGGACAGGGAAATCAGCCCCAGCATTTT. Its translation: CASSGQGNQPQHF. The genes are TRBV7-9 and TRBJ1-5, with 8 bases identical to TRBD1. V shed 6 bases, J shed 4 bases, and the junction held 2 bases outside the gene matches. Per germline, CDR1 SEHNR and CDR2 FQNEAQ (reference sequence). CDR3 length equals 13 residues.

The chain combines TRBV5-1 with TRBJ2-7; perhaps TRBD1 as D (6 bases). This CDR3 has 15 residues. V lost 4 bases to trimming and J lost 2 bases, with 16 bases between them. The germline CDR1 and CDR2 sequences are SGHRS and YFSETQ. CDR3 nucleotide sequence: TGCGCCAGCAGCCTAAGGACAGACCTCCCCTACGAGCAGTACTTC. It encodes CASSLRTDLPYEQYF. Based on the CDR3 plus reference TRBV5-1 and TRBJ2-7, the full variable domain is KAGVTQTPRYLIKTRGQQVTLSCSPISGHRSVSWYQQTPGQGLQFLFEYFSETQRNKGNFPGRFSGRQFSNSRSEMNVSTLELGDSALYLCASSLRTDLPYEQYFGPGTRLTVT.

The V call is TRBV6-5, the J call TRBJ2-3; 8 bases match TRBD1. The CDR3 contains 12 residues. Germline-derived CDR1 and CDR2 are MNHEY and SVGAGI. Trimming removed 8 bases from V and 6 bases from J; junction bases left unmatched: 4. The CDR3: CASGRGHDTQYF. As DNA, the CDR3 is TGTGCCAGCGGCAGGGGGCATGATACGCAGTATTTT.

V gene TRBV2 combines with J gene TRBJ1-2, with a weak D call TRBD1 (5 bases). Trimming took off 8 bases at V and 4 bases at J, with 20 bases between the two ends. Germline loops: CDR1 SNHLY, CDR2 FYNNEI. The CDR3 has 15 amino acids. CDR3 amino acids: CASVDTTGNGYGYTF. The DNA of the CDR3 is TGTGCCAGCGTGGACACAACGGGCAATGGCTATGGCTACACCTTC. Combining the CDR3 with reference TRBV2 and TRBJ1-2 gives the whole variable domain EPEVTQTPSHQVTQMGQEVILRCVPISNHLYFYWYRQILGQKVEFLVSFYNNEISEKSEIFDDQFSVERPDGSNFTLKIRSTKLEDSAMYFCASVDTTGNGYGYTFGSGTRLTVV.

This clone appeared a single time. This chain links TRBV19 with TRBJ2-1, with 10 bases matching TRBD2. Germline V CDR1 and CDR2: LNHDA, SQIVND (reference sequence). The CDR3 totals 15 residues. With 7 bases clipped from V and 2 bases from J, the junction kept 5 bases outside the gene matches. CDR3 sequence: CASTSSGSTYNEQFF. The CDR3 DNA sequence: TGTGCCAGTACCTCTAGCGGGAGTACCTACAATGAGCAGTTCTTC.

This chain uses TRBV9 with TRBJ2-1; no firm D call. V gave up 0 bases and J gave up 1 base, with 5 bases separating them. Germline V lookup: CDR1 SGDLS, CDR2 YYNGEE. The CDR3 has 14 residues. The DNA of the CDR3 is TGTGCCAGCAGCGTAGGTCCGTCCTACAATGAGCAGTTCTTC. It translates to CASSVGPSYNEQFF.

The chain joins TRBV7-2 to TRBJ1-5; 7 nucleotides agree with TRBD1. Germline V gene sequence: CDR1 SGHTA, CDR2 FQGNSA. The CDR3 sequence is 14 residues long. V lost 1 base, J lost 7 bases, and 4 bases stayed unmatched. Here the CDR3 DNA reads TGTGCCAGCAGCTTAGTGCAGGGGGGCCAGCCCCAGCATTTT. It codes for CASSLVQGGQPQHF.

The chain links TRBV2 to TRBJ2-7; 9 bases agree with TRBD1. CDR3 length: 15 amino acids. J lost 2 bases, V lost 4 bases, and 6 bases had no gene match. CDR1 is SNHLY, CDR2 FYNNEI, per germline. The DNA of the CDR3 is TGTGCCAGCAGTGCTAATAACAGGGGGCCCTACGAGCAGTACTTC. Its protein product is CASSANNRGPYEQYF.

This clone was detected only once. The V call is TRBV19, the J call TRBJ2-1; the match to TRBD1 covers 7 bases. With 6 bases clipped from V and 9 bases from J, the junction kept 14 bases outside the gene matches. The germline gives CDR1 LNHDA, CDR2 SQIVND (reference sequence). There are 15 residues in the CDR3. CDR3 sequence reads: CASSPMRDSPTEQFF. Written as DNA, the CDR3 is TGTGCCAGTAGCCCAATGAGGGACAGTCCTACTGAGCAGTTCTTC.

The V gene is TRBV28, the J gene TRBJ2-1, with 10 positions matching TRBD2. There are 18 residues in the CDR3. Trimming cost V 4 bases and J 8 bases; bases outside gene matches: 17. Germline V lookup: CDR1 MDHEN, CDR2 SYDVKM. DNA for the CDR3: TGTGCCAGCAGTTGGACAAGGGGAGGTTCTAGCGGGAGTTATGAGCAGTTCTTC. Translated, it gives CASSWTRGGSSGSYEQFF.

This chain uses TRBV13 with TRBJ2-7, with D uncertain. The germline gives CDR1 PRHDT, CDR2 FYEKMQ (reference sequence). The CDR3 loop spans 12 amino acids. V dropped 0 bases and J dropped 5 bases, with 5 bases sitting between them. CDR3 sequence: CASSLGLDEQYF. CDR3 DNA sequence: TGTGCCAGCAGCTTAGGCCTCGACGAGCAGTACTTC.

The chain has TRBV4-2 and TRBJ1-5; the D gene is possibly TRBD1 (6 bases). CDR3 length: 17 residues. The germline V gene encodes CDR1 LGHNA and CDR2 YNFKEQ. V was pared by 1 base and J by 0 bases, with 13 bases between. CDR3 amino acids: CASSQARYRDSNQPQHF. The CDR3 region has the DNA TGTGCCAGCAGCCAAGCTCGATACAGGGATAGCAATCAGCCCCAGCATTTT.

The J gene is TRBJ2-7, the V gene TRBV5-1; TRBD2 aligns across 12 bases. The germline CDR1 and CDR2 sequences are SGHRS and YFSETQ. J gave up 2 bases and V 2 bases, and 2 bases lay outside the gene matches. The CDR3 loop spans 15 amino acids. CDR3 sequence reads: CASSLLAGGAYEQYF. CDR3 sequence (DNA): TGCGCCAGCAGCTTACTAGCGGGAGGAGCCTACGAGCAGTACTTC. The entire variable domain, with the rest obtained from reference TRBV5-1 and TRBJ2-7, is as follows: KAGVTQTPRYLIKTRGQQVTLSCSPISGHRSVSWYQQTPGQGLQFLFEYFSETQRNKGNFPGRFSGRQFSNSRSEMNVSTLELGDSALYLCASSLLAGGAYEQYFGPGTRLTVT.

The chain uses TRBV2 and TRBJ2-1; 7 nucleotides align to TRBD1. J lost 7 bases, V lost 5 bases, and 11 bases had no gene match. This CDR3 comprises 15 residues. Germline assignment: CDR1 SNHLY and CDR2 FYNNEI. The CDR3 protein is CASSRQGVLGNEQFF. The CDR3 DNA sequence: TGTGCCAGCAGTCGGCAGGGGGTACTGGGTAATGAGCAGTTCTTC.

This chain links TRBV4-1 with TRBJ1-4, with 7 bases lining up with TRBD1. CDR3 length equals 15 residues. V was clipped by 3 bases and J by 4 bases; unmatched bases: 5. The germline CDR1 and CDR2 sequences are MGHRA and YSYEKL. The CDR3 loop reads CASSQDRTINEKLFF. CDR3 DNA: TGCGCCAGCAGCCAGGACAGGACGATTAATGAAAAACTGTTTTTT.

This rearrangement joins TRBV7-8 to TRBJ2-7; 8 nucleotides align to TRBD2. The germline V gene has CDR1 SGHVS and CDR2 FQNEAQ. V shed 0 bases, J shed 6 bases, and the junction held 7 bases outside the gene matches. This CDR3 is 15 amino acids long. For the CDR3, the DNA is TGTGCCAGCAGCTTAGCTGGTAGCGGGAAGTTCGAGCAGTACTTC. Amino acids: CASSLAGSGKFEQYF. Full variable domain (remainder filled in from reference TRBV7-8 and TRBJ2-7): GAGVSQSPRYKVAKRGQDVALRCDPISGHVSLFWYQQALGQGPEFLTYFQNEAQLDKSGLPSDRFFAERPEGSVSTLKIQRTQQEDSAVYLCASSLAGSGKFEQYFGPGTRLTVT.

The V and J genes are TRBV27 and TRBJ1-1; 8 nucleotides match TRBD1. With V trimmed by 6 bases and J by 2 bases, 5 bases remained unmatched. Germline V lookup: CDR1 MNHEY, CDR2 SMNVEV (reference sequence). CDR3 length: 14 amino acids. CDR3 in amino acids: CASRRQGFNTEAFF. In nucleotides, the CDR3 is TGTGCCAGCAGACGACAGGGGTTCAACACTGAAGCTTTCTTT.

The chain links TRBV19 to TRBJ1-5; D not resolved. The CDR3 extends over 13 amino acids. Deletions cut 1 base from V and 7 bases from J, with 8 bases between. Looked up from germline, CDR1 is LNHDA and CDR2 is SQIVND (reference sequence). CDR3 nucleotides: TGTGCCAGTAGTATAGGGGCGGGACAGCCCCAGCATTTT. Translation gives CASSIGAGQPQHF.

V is TRBV10-1 and J is TRBJ2-1; the D gene is possibly TRBD1 (6 bases). Germline CDR1 reads WNHNN; CDR2 reads SYGVQD (reference sequence). The CDR3 loop spans 14 amino acids. V was trimmed by 4 bases and J by 7 bases, leaving 14 bases between them. CDR3 in DNA: TGCGCCAGCAGTGGAGGGGGTGTGGGGAATGAGCAGTTCTTC. Encoded protein: CASSGGGVGNEQFF.

CDR3 residues: CASSLQGAANEKLFF. The CDR3 DNA follows: TGCGCCAGCAGCTTACAGGGGGCGGCTAATGAAAAACTGTTTTTT. The chain couples TRBV5-1 to TRBJ1-4; 9 bases map to TRBD1. Looked up from germline, CDR1 is SGHRS and CDR2 is YFSETQ. With V trimmed by 2 bases and J by 3 bases, 2 bases remained unmatched. CDR3 length: 15 residues.

The DNA of the CDR3 is TGTGCCAGCAGCTTGGTTCAGGGGATCCAAGAGACCCAGTACTTC. The encoded protein is CASSLVQGIQETQYF. This chain links TRBV5-4 with TRBJ2-5; D may be TRBD1 (6 bases). V was clipped by 0 bases and J by 1 base, with 10 bases between them. Germline assignment: CDR1 SGHNT and CDR2 YYREEE (reference sequence). This CDR3 spans 15 amino acids.

The gene calls are TRBV5-1 and TRBJ2-3, with TRBD2 identical over 7 bases. CDR1 SGHRS and CDR2 YFSETQ come from the germline V gene. CDR3 size: 16 residues. J was trimmed by 0 bases and V by 7 bases; bases with no gene match: 11. CDR3 amino acids: CASHRRASGSTDTQYF. For the CDR3, the DNA is TGCGCCAGCCACCGGAGGGCTAGCGGTAGCACAGATACGCAGTATTTT.

The chain employs TRBV5-8 and TRBJ1-2; perhaps TRBD1 as D (6 bases). CDR1 and CDR2 from the germline V gene are SGHTS and YDEGEE. The CDR3 consists of 14 residues. The V end was cut by 4 bases, the J end by 5 bases, with 15 bases between. The CDR3 DNA reads TGTGCCAGCAGCCCTGGGACAAGGGGTTATGGCTACACCTTC. This encodes CASSPGTRGYGYTF. Full variable domain (remainder filled in from reference TRBV5-8 and TRBJ1-2): EAGVTQSPTHLIKTRGQQATLRCSPISGHTSVYWYQQALGLGLQFLLWYDEGEERNRGNFPPRFSGRQFPNYSSELNVNALELEDSALYLCASSPGTRGYGYTFGSGTRLTVV.

The chain joins TRBV7-8 to TRBJ2-1, with a possible D match to TRBD2 (5 bases). V was cut by 4 bases and J by 3 bases, with 7 bases left in between. This CDR3 spans 13 amino acids. Germline lookup yields CDR1 SGHVS and CDR2 FQNEAQ. CDR3 DNA sequence: TGTGCCAGCAGCTACCGGGGCTACAATGAGCAGTTCTTC. This gives the protein CASSYRGYNEQFF.

The V call is TRBV7-2, the J call TRBJ1-2; tentative D call: TRBD1 (6 bases). Trimming left V 4 bases short and J 8 bases short, with 20 bases between. Germline CDR1 is SGHTA and CDR2 is FQGNSA. This CDR3 region has 15 residues. CDR3 nucleotide sequence: TGTGCCAGCAGCTCCGGAGAGGGGGTTGTCAGCGGCTACACCTTC. It translates to CASSSGEGVVSGYTF.

This clone came up once. The chain is built from TRBV5-1 and TRBJ1-3; D is ambiguous. The CDR3 is 15 residues long. The germline V and J ends were trimmed by 1 base and 0 bases, with 8 bases remaining between them. Germline assignment: CDR1 SGHRS and CDR2 YFSETQ. The CDR3 region is CASSLLGVSGNTIYF. The CDR3 DNA reads as TGCGCCAGCAGCTTGCTCGGGGTCTCTGGAAACACCATATATTTT.

The rearrangement uses TRBV10-2 and TRBJ2-7; 12 bases line up with TRBD2. Per germline, CDR1 WSHSY and CDR2 SAAADI. The CDR3 has 15 residues. The V gene end was trimmed by 4 bases and the J gene end by 4 bases; junction bases not matched to a gene: 5. For the CDR3, the DNA is TGCGCCAGCAGTGCGCGGACTAGCGGGAAGTACGAGCAGTACTTC. It encodes CASSARTSGKYEQYF.